This TCR beta chain was sequenced for a study of Graves' ophthalmopathy and Graves' hyperthyroidism. Findings and caveats of the study: Predictions made by the model for ophthalmopathy progression reached more than 55% sensitivity and roughly 79% specificity. A 13-signature model separated ophthalmopathy from stable hyperthyroidism, reaching around 88% sensitivity and 75% to 83% specificity cross-validated.

As for this clonotype: The target antigen is unknown.

The CDR3 totals 15 residues. CDR1 and CDR2 (germline): DFQATT, SNEGSKA (reference sequence). V trimming: 0 bases; J trimming: 7 bases; junction bases outside the gene matches: 8. RNA served as the template for amplifying TCR beta CDR3 regions. RT-PCR in the first round used HTBI primers; a second-round multiplex PCR followed. MiXCR was run by TCRdb on the multiplex PCR reads, yielding one entry per CDR3 protein. The sample includes a few hundred thousand distinct CDR3 sequences, about 17% of them seen just once. This TCR was recovered from an adult woman with stable Graves' hyperthyroidism. The chain joins TRBV20-1 to TRBJ2-2; 7 bases align to TRBD2. The sample comprised peripheral blood. In DNA form, the CDR3 reads TGCAGTGCTAGAGATCCGCGGGAGAAGGGCGGGGAGCTGTTTTTT. The encoded protein is CSARDPREKGGELFF.